These T cell receptor beta chains were read from a single sample in a study of blood T cell repertoires in COVID-19. TCRdb keeps only in-frame clones here, not all; method: immunoSEQ multiplex PCR. The sample lists 150,000 to 200,000 clones; about 89% were seen once. Sequencing was performed on PBMCs or T cells enriched from blood (not recorded which). The receptors were sampled from a woman aged 18-29 years who had recovered from COVID-19. Both conserved end residues are part of each CDR3. A D gene is named only where the DNA matches it firmly. Clone size is shown for a subset of rows, as once, few, many or a class of expanded clone.

abundance | len | j_gene | d_gene | v_gene | CDR3aa | CDR3nt
NA | 13 | TRBJ1-4 | NA | TRBV30 | CAWTLPGNEKLFF | TGTGCCTGGACCCTCCCCGGGAACGAAAAACTGTTTTTT
NA | 15 | TRBJ1-3 | TRBD1 | TRBV2 | CASSPGQGAGNTIYF | TGTGCCAGCAGCCCCGGCCAGGGGGCTGGAAACACCATATATTTT
NA | 15 | TRBJ2-1 | TRBD2 | TRBV5-6 | CASRSLAGKIDLGFF | TGTGCCAGCAGATCCCTAGCGGGGAAGATCGACCTGGGGTTCTTC
few | 16 | TRBJ1-2 | NA | TRBV5-1 | CASSSRDTQGYYGYTF | TGCGCCAGCAGCAGCCGGGACACCCAAGGATACTATGGCTACACCTTC
once | 17 | TRBJ2-7 | NA | TRBV7-8 | CASSLREEGAISYEQYF | TGTGCCAGCAGCTTACGGGAAGAGGGAGCGATCTCCTACGAGCAGTACTTC
NA | 13 | TRBJ2-7 | NA | TRBV19 | CASSAGTIYEQYF | TGTGCCAGTAGTGCCGGGACAATCTACGAGCAGTACTTC
NA | 15 | TRBJ1-3 | NA | TRBV4-1 | CASSQDSGAGNTIYF | TGCGCCAGCAGCCAAGATTCAGGGGCTGGAAACACCATATATTTT
NA | 15 | TRBJ2-5 | TRBD2 | TRBV5-1 | CASSLAGGSQETQYF | TGCGCCAGCAGCTTGGCGGGAGGTTCACAAGAGACCCAGTACTTC
NA | 15 | TRBJ2-1 | NA | TRBV6-5 | CASSYSGSGNNEQFF | TGTGCCAGCAGTTACTCGGGTAGCGGAAACAATGAGCAGTTCTTC
NA | 19 | TRBJ2-4 | TRBD2 | TRBV9 | CASSAHGLAGAPAKNIQYF | TGTGCCAGCAGCGCCCATGGACTAGCGGGAGCCCCCGCCAAAAACATTCAGTACTTC
NA | 15 | TRBJ2-7 | NA | TRBV9 | CASSVRGGMGYEQYF | TGTGCCAGCAGCGTACGAGGAGGGATGGGCTACGAGCAGTACTTC
NA | 18 | TRBJ2-2 | TRBD2 | TRBV28 | CASSTPGLAGVATGELFF | TGTGCCAGCAGTACCCCGGGACTAGCGGGAGTCGCCACCGGGGAGCTGTTTTTT
few | 14 | TRBJ2-7 | TRBD1 | TRBV28 | CASSTGQGGYEQYF | TGTGCCAGCAGTACGGGACAGGGGGGCTACGAGCAGTACTTC
few | 10 | TRBJ2-3 | NA | TRBV19 | CASGQSTQYF | TGTGCCAGTGGACAGTCAACGCAGTATTTT
NA | 15 | TRBJ2-2 | NA | TRBV18 | CASSPGRGNTGELFF | TGTGCCAGCTCACCAGGCAGGGGGAACACCGGGGAGCTGTTTTTT
NA | 14 | TRBJ2-7 | TRBD1 | TRBV7-9 | CASSFHRGLGEQYF | TGTGCCAGCAGCTTCCACAGGGGGCTCGGCGAGCAGTACTTC
NA | 12 | TRBJ2-1 | NA | TRBV7-9 | CASSVRGNEQFF | TGTGCCAGCAGCGTTAGAGGCAATGAGCAGTTCTTC
NA | 15 | TRBJ2-7 | TRBD2 | TRBV27 | CASSSVWRGRIEQYF | TGTGCCAGCAGTTCCGTTTGGCGCGGGAGGATCGAGCAGTACTTC
NA | 16 | TRBJ2-7 | TRBD1 | TRBV25-1 | CASSRGTGTRAYEQYF | TGTGCCAGCTCCAGGGGGACCGGGACGCGCGCTTACGAGCAGTACTTC
NA | 15 | TRBJ2-7 | NA | TRBV6-1 | CASSEWDFYYGEQYF | TGTGCCAGCAGTGAATGGGACTTTTATTATGGCGAGCAGTACTTC
once | 17 | TRBJ2-7 | TRBD1 | TRBV4-1 | CASSQQLTRDRAYEQYF | TGCGCCAGCAGCCAACAGCTAACCCGGGACAGGGCTTACGAGCAGTACTTC
NA | 14 | TRBJ2-7 | NA | TRBV9 | CASTGAGGKYEQYF | TGTGCCAGCACGGGGGCAGGGGGAAAATACGAGCAGTACTTC
NA | 15 | TRBJ2-1 | NA | TRBV18 | CASSPPGEGGNEQFF | TGTGCCAGCTCACCCCCGGGTGAGGGTGGGAATGAGCAGTTCTTC
NA | 13 | TRBJ2-7 | NA | TRBV19 | CASRSTLAGEQYF | TGTGCCAGTAGGTCCACACTAGCTGGTGAGCAGTACTTC
NA | 13 | TRBJ2-5 | NA | TRBV19 | CASSRQARETQYF | TGTGCCAGTAGTCGACAGGCTCGGGAGACCCAGTACTTC
NA | 15 | TRBJ1-2 | NA | TRBV30 | CAWSDEGRVVYGYTF | TGTGCCTGGAGTGACGAGGGGAGGGTGGTCTATGGCTACACCTTC
NA | 14 | TRBJ2-7 | TRBD1 | TRBV9 | CASSVDSGGYEQYF | TGTGCCAGCAGCGTAGATTCAGGGGGCTACGAGCAGTACTTC
NA | 13 | TRBJ1-1 | NA | TRBV7-9 | CATAPGQRTEAFF | TGTGCCACCGCCCCGGGACAACGCACTGAAGCTTTCTTT
few | 16 | TRBJ2-1 | NA | TRBV7-9 | CASSSGETRSYNEQFF | TGTGCCAGCAGCTCAGGGGAAACCCGCTCCTACAATGAGCAGTTCTTC
NA | 15 | TRBJ2-7 | NA | TRBV4-1 | CASSQGDRIAYEQYF | TGCGCCAGCAGCCAAGGAGACAGGATAGCCTACGAGCAGTACTTC
few | 15 | TRBJ2-1 | TRBD2 | TRBV6-1 | CASSELGEGYNEQFF | TGTGCCAGCAGTGAGCTAGGGGAGGGTTACAATGAGCAGTTCTTC
NA | 13 | TRBJ2-7 | TRBD1 | TRBV4-1 | CASSQGQGDEQYF | TGCGCCAGCAGCCAAGGACAGGGAGACGAGCAGTACTTC
once | 14 | TRBJ2-3 | NA | TRBV28 | CASSLFGGGGTQYF | TGTGCCAGCAGTTTATTCGGGGGAGGAGGTACGCAGTATTTT
NA | 19 | TRBJ2-4 | NA | TRBV5-1 | CASSLQRTATSLGKNIQYF | TGCGCCAGCAGCTTGCAAAGGACAGCGACTAGCTTGGGGAAAAACATTCAGTACTTC
NA | 15 | TRBJ2-3 | TRBD2 | TRBV5-1 | CASSLRLAGTDTQYF | TGCGCCAGCAGCTTGAGACTAGCGGGCACAGATACGCAGTATTTT
NA | 15 | TRBJ2-1 | NA | TRBV19 | CASSQQMTYPREQFF | TGTGCCAGTAGCCAACAGATGACCTACCCCCGAGAGCAGTTCTTC
NA | 15 | TRBJ2-1 | TRBD2 | TRBV7-9 | CASSSPPGLASEQFF | TGTGCCAGCAGCTCCCCCCCGGGACTAGCAAGCGAGCAGTTCTTC
NA | 13 | TRBJ1-4 | NA | TRBV20-1 | CSASEQSNEKLFF | TGCAGTGCTAGTGAACAGTCTAATGAAAAACTGTTTTTT
NA | 15 | TRBJ2-1 | NA | TRBV28 | CASSLGETITNEQFF | TGTGCCAGCAGTTTAGGAGAGACTATTACCAATGAGCAGTTCTTC
once | 13 | TRBJ2-7 | NA | TRBV7-9 | CASSLAGVYEQYF | TGTGCCAGCAGCTTAGCAGGGGTCTACGAGCAGTACTTC
once | 17 | TRBJ2-7 | NA | TRBV4-2 | CASSNQNSGPSSYEQYF | TGTGCCAGCAGCAACCAAAATAGCGGACCCAGCTCCTACGAGCAGTACTTC
NA | 14 | TRBJ2-5 | TRBD1 | TRBV5-5 | CASRRPGQGETQYF | TGTGCCAGCAGACGACCGGGACAGGGTGAGACCCAGTACTTC
NA | 14 | TRBJ2-5 | NA | TRBV19 | CASSRPGYQETQYF | TGTGCCAGTAGCCGCCCCGGGTACCAAGAGACCCAGTACTTC
NA | 15 | TRBJ2-7 | NA | TRBV30 | CAWSRGGPSSYEQYF | TGTGCCTGGAGTCGAGGGGGTCCAAGCTCCTACGAGCAGTACTTC
NA | 17 | TRBJ1-3 | TRBD1 | TRBV28 | CASKTLAGDRAVNTIYF | TGTGCCAGCAAGACCCTTGCCGGGGACAGGGCGGTAAACACCATATATTTT
NA | 14 | TRBJ2-4 | NA | TRBV4-1 | CASSQVVDKNIQYF | TGCGCCAGCAGCCAAGTGGTAGATAAAAACATTCAGTACTTC
NA | 14 | TRBJ1-2 | NA | TRBV9 | CASSWNPRDQGYTF | TGTGCCAGCAGCTGGAACCCCAGGGATCAGGGCTACACCTTC
NA | 14 | TRBJ1-3 | NA | TRBV14 | CASSHGLSGNTIYF | TGTGCCAGCAGCCACGGTCTCTCTGGAAACACCATATATTTT
NA | 18 | TRBJ1-3 | NA | TRBV9 | CASSVAPPGPGGGNTIYF | TGTGCCAGCAGCGTAGCTCCCCCAGGCCCGGGAGGCGGAAACACCATATATTTT
NA | 13 | TRBJ1-1 | NA | TRBV7-3 | CASSLIGVTEAFF | TGTGCCAGCAGCTTAATCGGGGTGACTGAAGCTTTCTTT